This is a list of T cell receptor beta chains from one sample in a study of OX40 agonist ivuxolimab in advanced cancers. This table comes from immunoSEQ multiplex PCR, and its TCRdb copy is limited to in-frame clones, with some not included. The repertoire consists of some 25,000 clones, with 82% occurring once and the leading ten covering under 25%. Sequenced material: CD4+ or CD8+ T cells sorted from blood, taken in a trial of the OX40 agonist ivuxolimab. All receptors derive from an adult with an advanced solid tumor such as melanoma, head and neck, liver or kidney cancer. CDR3s include the opening cysteine and the closing phenylalanine or tryptophan. D genes are given only for firm matches. Some rows mark clone size as missing; the rest say once, few, many or name a class of expanded clone.

j_gene: TRBJ2-7; v_gene: TRBV5-1; d_gene: TRBD1; abundance: .; CDR3aa: CASSWDRAEQYF; CDR3nt: TGCGCCAGCAGTTGGGACAGGGCCGAGCAGTACTTC
j_gene: TRBJ2-7; v_gene: TRBV19; d_gene: .; abundance: .; CDR3aa: CASSGGGSYEQYF; CDR3nt: TGTGCCAGTAGTGGTGGCGGCTCCTACGAGCAGTACTTC
j_gene: TRBJ2-4; v_gene: TRBV11-1; d_gene: TRBD2; abundance: .; CDR3aa: CASSLGLAGEAKNIQYF; CDR3nt: TGTGCCAGCAGCTTAGGACTAGCGGGAGAGGCCAAAAACATTCAGTACTTC
j_gene: TRBJ2-5; v_gene: TRBV4-1; d_gene: .; abundance: once; CDR3aa: CASSQDRLGQETQYF; CDR3nt: TGCGCCAGCAGCCAAGATCGACTAGGCCAAGAGACCCAGTACTTC
j_gene: TRBJ2-5; v_gene: TRBV27; d_gene: .; abundance: .; CDR3aa: CASSSKETQYF; CDR3nt: TGTGCCAGCAGTTCCAAAGAGACCCAGTACTTC
j_gene: TRBJ1-1; v_gene: TRBV5-8; d_gene: TRBD1; abundance: .; CDR3aa: CASTDRDRDRTEAFF; CDR3nt: TGTGCCAGCACCGATAGGGACAGGGATAGAACTGAAGCTTTCTTT
j_gene: TRBJ2-7; v_gene: TRBV5-1; d_gene: TRBD1; abundance: .; CDR3aa: CASSLDRGTYEQYF; CDR3nt: TGCGCCAGCAGCCTCGACAGGGGGACCTACGAGCAGTACTTC
j_gene: TRBJ2-5; v_gene: TRBV6-5; d_gene: .; abundance: .; CDR3aa: CASSYLTVARETQYF; CDR3nt: TGTGCCAGCAGTTATTTGACAGTCGCCCGGGAGACCCAGTACTTC
j_gene: TRBJ2-3; v_gene: TRBV4-2; d_gene: .; abundance: .; CDR3aa: CASSLGADTQYF; CDR3nt: TGTGCCAGCAGCCTCGGGGCAGATACGCAGTATTTT
j_gene: TRBJ1-6; v_gene: TRBV9; d_gene: .; abundance: .; CDR3aa: CASTTGTGDSPLHF; CDR3nt: TGTGCCAGCACCACGGGGACGGGAGATTCACCCCTCCACTTT
j_gene: TRBJ2-5; v_gene: TRBV5-1; d_gene: .; abundance: once; CDR3aa: CASSEDSNQETQYF; CDR3nt: TGCGCCAGCAGCGAGGACAGTAACCAAGAGACCCAGTACTTC
j_gene: TRBJ1-2; v_gene: TRBV27; d_gene: .; abundance: once; CDR3aa: CASSPRDTGYGYTF; CDR3nt: TGTGCCAGCAGTCCACGGGACACGGGCTATGGCTACACCTTC
j_gene: TRBJ2-7; v_gene: TRBV9; d_gene: .; abundance: .; CDR3aa: CASSVGQDTRYEQYF; CDR3nt: TGTGCCAGCAGCGTAGGCCAGGATACTCGCTACGAGCAGTACTTC
j_gene: TRBJ2-7; v_gene: TRBV5-6; d_gene: TRBD1; abundance: .; CDR3aa: CASSSDRAHEQYF; CDR3nt: TGTGCCAGCAGCTCCGACAGGGCCCACGAGCAGTACTTC
j_gene: TRBJ2-1; v_gene: TRBV6-1; d_gene: TRBD1; abundance: .; CDR3aa: CASSGTGYEQFF; CDR3nt: TGTGCCAGCAGTGGGACAGGGTATGAGCAGTTCTTC
j_gene: TRBJ2-3; v_gene: TRBV27; d_gene: TRBD2; abundance: .; CDR3aa: CASSLSIAGGTDTQYF; CDR3nt: TGTGCCAGCAGTTTATCGATAGCGGGGGGGACAGATACGCAGTATTTT
j_gene: TRBJ2-1; v_gene: TRBV11-2; d_gene: .; abundance: few; CDR3aa: CASSLAGNRNEQFF; CDR3nt: TGTGCCAGCAGCTTAGCGGGAAACCGGAATGAGCAGTTCTTC
j_gene: TRBJ1-1; v_gene: TRBV5-1; d_gene: TRBD1; abundance: .; CDR3aa: CASSLGTGPPNTEAFF; CDR3nt: TGCGCCAGCAGCTTAGGGACAGGTCCCCCGAACACTGAAGCTTTCTTT
j_gene: TRBJ1-5; v_gene: TRBV30; d_gene: .; abundance: .; CDR3aa: CAWSRGADSNQPQHF; CDR3nt: TGTGCCTGGAGTCGGGGGGCGGATAGCAATCAGCCCCAGCATTTT
j_gene: TRBJ2-4; v_gene: TRBV7-9; d_gene: .; abundance: .; CDR3aa: CASDGEKNIQYF; CDR3nt: TGTGCCAGCGACGGGGAAAAAAACATTCAGTACTTC
j_gene: TRBJ2-5; v_gene: TRBV9; d_gene: .; abundance: .; CDR3aa: CASSPTLGIGETQYF; CDR3nt: TGTGCCAGCAGCCCCACCCTGGGAATAGGAGAGACCCAGTACTTC
j_gene: TRBJ1-5; v_gene: TRBV28; d_gene: .; abundance: once; CDR3aa: CASSFLGSNQPQHF; CDR3nt: TGTGCCAGCAGTTTTCTAGGAAGTAATCAGCCCCAGCATTTT